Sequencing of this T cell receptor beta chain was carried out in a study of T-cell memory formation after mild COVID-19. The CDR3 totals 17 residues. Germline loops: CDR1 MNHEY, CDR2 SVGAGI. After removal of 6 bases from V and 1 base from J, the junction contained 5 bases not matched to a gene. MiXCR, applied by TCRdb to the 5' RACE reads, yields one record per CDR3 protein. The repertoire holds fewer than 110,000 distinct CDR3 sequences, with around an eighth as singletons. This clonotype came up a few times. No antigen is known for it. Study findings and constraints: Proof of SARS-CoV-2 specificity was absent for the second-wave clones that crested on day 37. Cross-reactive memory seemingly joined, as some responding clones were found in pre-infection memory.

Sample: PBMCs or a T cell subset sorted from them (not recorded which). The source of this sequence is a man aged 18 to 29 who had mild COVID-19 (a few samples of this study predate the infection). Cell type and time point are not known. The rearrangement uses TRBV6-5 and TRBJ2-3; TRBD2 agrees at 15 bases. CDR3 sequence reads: CASSRGTSGGRTDTQYF. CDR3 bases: TGTGCCAGCAGCCGCGGGACTAGCGGGGGGCGCACAGATACGCAGTATTTT.